Sequencing of this T cell receptor (beta chain) was carried out in a study of cytomegalovirus exposure and HLA in healthy donors. The method was immunoSEQ multiplex PCR; TCRdb's version includes in-frame clones alone and lacks a portion of them. The data contain about 79,000 clones, approximately 93% of them singletons. Germline-derived CDR1 and CDR2 are LNHDA and SQIVND (reference sequence). The length of the CDR3 is 14 residues. Deletions cut 6 bases from V and 0 bases from J, with 9 bases between. V gene TRBV19 combines with J gene TRBJ1-3, with no clear D. This receptor was identified in a woman in her twenties or thirties in good health and CMV-seronegative. The sample was PBMCs. CDR3 residues: CASSPSTSGNTIYF. CDR3 nucleotide sequence: TGTGCCAGTAGCCCAAGCACCTCTGGAAACACCATATATTTT.